The rows below give T cell receptor beta chains drawn from one sample of a study of blood T cell repertoires in COVID-19. Produced via immunoSEQ multiplex PCR; TCRdb's table is partial and in-frame only. The sample consists of around 240,000 clones, 91% of them appearing once. The source material was PBMCs or T cells enriched from blood (not recorded which). All receptors derive from a human donor in a cohort exposed to, infected with or recovered from COVID-19 (not recorded which). The donor label of this sample is uncertain. Both conserved end residues are part of each CDR3. The D gene is left open where the match is weak. Rows may omit the clone size; those that give it use once, few, many or a size class.

CDR3 DNA: TGTGCCACCAGCGCGTCCTCCTTGAAGCAGTATTTT
CDR3 protein: CATSASSLKQYF
clone size: -
J gene: TRBJ2-3
V gene: TRBV24-1
D gene: -

CDR3 DNA: TGTGCCTGGGGGGCAGGGGTGACCCAGCCCCAGCATTTT
CDR3 protein: CAWGAGVTQPQHF
clone size: -
J gene: TRBJ1-5
V gene: TRBV30
D gene: -

CDR3 DNA: TGTGCCAGCAGCCATCCTCCAACGACCGGGACAGGGTGGACCGGGGAGCTGTTTTTT
CDR3 protein: CASSHPPTTGTGWTGELFF
clone size: -
J gene: TRBJ2-2
V gene: TRBV5-4
D gene: TRBD1

CDR3 DNA: TGTGCCAGCAGCCGAGAGGACACCGGGGAGCTGTTTTTT
CDR3 protein: CASSREDTGELFF
clone size: few
J gene: TRBJ2-2
V gene: TRBV5-5
D gene: -

CDR3 DNA: TGTGCCAGCAGCGAGGGGACTAGCGGGGGGCCCTACGAGCAGTACTTC
CDR3 protein: CASSEGTSGGPYEQYF
clone size: -
J gene: TRBJ2-7
V gene: TRBV9
D gene: TRBD2

CDR3 DNA: TGTGCCAGTTTCCATAAGAGGGGGCTGACTGGAAACACCATATATTTT
CDR3 protein: CASFHKRGLTGNTIYF
clone size: -
J gene: TRBJ1-3
V gene: TRBV7-6
D gene: TRBD1

CDR3 DNA: TGTGCCAGTAGGCGGGGGGAGCAGTTCTTC
CDR3 protein: CASRRGEQFF
clone size: -
J gene: TRBJ2-1
V gene: TRBV19
D gene: TRBD2

CDR3 DNA: TGTGCCAGCTCACCACCCGGCCGGAGCTCCTACGAGCAGTACTTC
CDR3 protein: CASSPPGRSSYEQYF
clone size: -
J gene: TRBJ2-7
V gene: TRBV18
D gene: -

CDR3 DNA: TGTGCCAGCAGCCAAGGCCCACTAGCGGGGGGTGGAGAGCAGTTCTTC
CDR3 protein: CASSQGPLAGGGEQFF
clone size: -
J gene: TRBJ2-1
V gene: TRBV3-1/TRBV3-2
D gene: TRBD2

CDR3 DNA: TGTGCCAGTTGGGGGGGGGCGGACTATAGCAATCAGCCCCAGCATTTT
CDR3 protein: CASWGGADYSNQPQHF
clone size: -
J gene: TRBJ1-5
V gene: TRBV19
D gene: -

CDR3 DNA: TGTGCCAGCAGTTCCTGGGGTGGGGCCAACACTGAAGCTTTCTTT
CDR3 protein: CASSSWGGANTEAFF
clone size: -
J gene: TRBJ1-1
V gene: TRBV6-5
D gene: -

CDR3 DNA: TGTGCCAGCAGTGCAGCCACAGGGTTAACTGAAGCTTTCTTT
CDR3 protein: CASSAATGLTEAFF
clone size: -
J gene: TRBJ1-1
V gene: TRBV2
D gene: -